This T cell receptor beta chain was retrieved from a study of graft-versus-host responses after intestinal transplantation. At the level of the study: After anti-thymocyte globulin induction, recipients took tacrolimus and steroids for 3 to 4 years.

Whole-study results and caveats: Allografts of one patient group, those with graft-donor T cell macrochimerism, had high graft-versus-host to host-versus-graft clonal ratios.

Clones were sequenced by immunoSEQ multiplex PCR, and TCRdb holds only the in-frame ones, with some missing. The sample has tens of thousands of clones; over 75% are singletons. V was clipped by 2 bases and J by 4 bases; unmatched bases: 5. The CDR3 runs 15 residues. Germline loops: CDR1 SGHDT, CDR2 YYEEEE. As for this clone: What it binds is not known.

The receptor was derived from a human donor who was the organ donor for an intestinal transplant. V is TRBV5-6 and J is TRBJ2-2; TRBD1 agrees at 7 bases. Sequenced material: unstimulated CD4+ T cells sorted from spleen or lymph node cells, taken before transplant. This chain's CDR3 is CASSFGTGVTGELFF. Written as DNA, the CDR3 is TGTGCCAGCAGCTTCGGCACAGGGGTCACCGGGGAGCTGTTTTTT.